The 8 T cell receptor beta chains given below trace back to one sample, sequenced in a study of T cells in women clearing cervical HPV infection. TCRdb keeps only in-frame clones here, not all; method: immunoSEQ multiplex PCR. The sample is made up of 20,000 to 25,000 clones, and the top ten hold 6.6% of it. Input material: blood buffy coat. The receptors were sampled from a woman between 18 and 75 years old with a cervical HPV16 infection that either progressed to CIN3+ or cleared (not recorded which).

The CDR3 sequence is CASSLGQETQYF. The covered CDR3 bases are TGTGCCAGCAGTCTAGGCCAAGAGACC. The gene calls are TRBV3-1 (or the pseudogene TRBV3-2) and TRBJ2-5; D unclear. The CDR3 goes on 3 residues after the read ends, and that part is filled in from the germline J gene. This CDR3 is 12 amino acids long. V lost 6 bases to trimming and J lost 1 base, with 6 bases between them. The germline gives CDR1 LGHDT, CDR2 YNNKEL (reference sequence).

As to this clone: The read ends 3 residues before the CDR3 terminus; that terminus is restored from the germline J gene. V is TRBV12-3 or TRBV12-4 and J is TRBJ1-2; D might be TRBD1 (6 bases). Trimming pared 1 base from V and 2 bases from J, leaving 14 bases between. This CDR3 has 16 amino acids. CDR3 amino acids: CASSLGSGALNYGYTF. The sequenced CDR3 bases are TGTGCCAGCAGTTTAGGATCAGGGGCCCTAAACTATGGC.

For this clone: Read coverage stops 3 residues before the CDR3 terminus; the germline J gene supplies the remainder. The chain uses TRBV7-2 and TRBJ1-6; D call uncertain. This CDR3 is built from 13 residues. The germline V gene has CDR1 SGHTA and CDR2 FQGNSA. V gave up 9 bases and J gave up 7 bases, with 13 bases separating them. The DNA read from the CDR3 is TGTGCCAGTCGGAGACTTTTAAATTCACCC. It translates to CASRRLLNSP. The CDR3, in full, reads CASRRLLNSPLHF.

As to this clone: The read ends 3 residues early relative to the CDR3; the germline J gene fills the gap. The chain has TRBV7-9 and TRBJ1-4; possibly TRBD1 for D (6 bases). The CDR3 consists of 15 residues. In germline, CDR1 is SEHNR, CDR2 FQNEAQ (reference sequence). V shed 4 bases and J shed 1 base, with 10 bases lying between them. CDR3 DNA, as far as it was read: TGTGCCAGCAGCTCAGGGGACGTAACTAATGAAAAA. Residues: CASSSGDVTNEK. The whole CDR3 sequence is CASSSGDVTNEKLFF.

Points on this clone: The CDR3 end lies 3 residues beyond the end of the read and is filled in from the germline J gene. The chain recombines TRBV20-1 with TRBJ2-7, with TRBD1 matching over 7 bases. This CDR3 comprises 13 residues. V was pared by 2 bases and J by 3 bases, with 4 bases of the junction left unmatched. Germline V gene lookup returns CDR1 DFQATT and CDR2 SNEGSKA (reference sequence). CDR3 amino acids: CSARPNRGYEQYF. The covered CDR3 bases are TGCAGTGCTAGACCCAACAGGGGCTACGAG.

About this clone itself: The read ends 3 residues shy of where the CDR3 ends; the end is completed using the germline J gene. The chain links TRBV30 to TRBJ1-2, with 9 bases fitting TRBD1. In germline, CDR1 is GTSNPN, CDR2 SVGIG (reference sequence). V was clipped by 2 bases and J by 7 bases; unmatched bases: 5. CDR3 length: 13 amino acids. Incomplete CDR3 DNA: TGTGCCTGGAGTACAGGGGGCGCTCGTGGC. Translation gives CAWSTGGARG. The CDR3 in full is CAWSTGGARGYTF.

In the case of this clone: Read coverage stops 3 residues before the CDR3 terminus; the germline J gene supplies the remainder. The chain combines TRBV19 with TRBJ1-5; D may be TRBD1 (6 bases). From germline, CDR1 is LNHDA and CDR2 SQIVND (reference sequence). Trimming stripped 6 bases from V and 3 bases from J, with 15 bases between. The CDR3 has 15 residues. CDR3 region: CASRSTGSPNQPQHF. Partial CDR3 DNA: TGTGCCAGTAGGTCGACAGGTTCGCCCAATCAGCCC. Full variable domain (rest looked up from reference TRBV19 and TRBJ1-5): DGGITQSPKYLFRKEGQNVTLSCEQNLNHDAMYWYRQDPGQGLRLIYYSQIVNDFQKGDIAEGYSVSREKKESFPLTVTSAQKNPTAFYLCASRSTGSPNQPQHFGDGTRLSIL.

This clone is medium-sized (0.01 to 0.1%) by frequency. The sequenced fragment ends 3 residues before the CDR3 boundary, so the rest is inferred from the germline J gene. The chain employs TRBV7-6 and TRBJ2-1, with 7 positions matching TRBD2. Germline CDR1 and CDR2: SGHVS and FNYEAQ. The CDR3 runs 16 residues. V trimming: 2 bases; J trimming: 8 bases; junction bases outside the gene matches: 12. CDR3 DNA, as far as it was read: TGTGCCAGCAGCTTACAAGCGGGACCCTACAATGATGAG. It yields the protein CASSLQAGPYNDE. The complete CDR3 sequence is CASSLQAGPYNDEQFF.